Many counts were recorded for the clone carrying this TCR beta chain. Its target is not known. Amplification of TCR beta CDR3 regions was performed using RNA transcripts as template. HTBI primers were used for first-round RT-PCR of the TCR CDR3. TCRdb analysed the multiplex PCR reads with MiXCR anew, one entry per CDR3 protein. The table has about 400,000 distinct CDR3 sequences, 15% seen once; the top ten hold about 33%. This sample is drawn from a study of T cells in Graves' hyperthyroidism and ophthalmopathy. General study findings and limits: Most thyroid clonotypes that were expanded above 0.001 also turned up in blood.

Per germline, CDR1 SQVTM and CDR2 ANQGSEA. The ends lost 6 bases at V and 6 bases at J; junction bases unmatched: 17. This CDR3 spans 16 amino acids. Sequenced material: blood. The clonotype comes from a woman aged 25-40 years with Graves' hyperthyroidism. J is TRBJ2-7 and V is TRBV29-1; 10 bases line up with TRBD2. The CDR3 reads CSVTGRVAGGWGEQYF. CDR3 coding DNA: TGCAGCGTGACCGGACGCGTAGCGGGAGGATGGGGCGAGCAGTACTTC.